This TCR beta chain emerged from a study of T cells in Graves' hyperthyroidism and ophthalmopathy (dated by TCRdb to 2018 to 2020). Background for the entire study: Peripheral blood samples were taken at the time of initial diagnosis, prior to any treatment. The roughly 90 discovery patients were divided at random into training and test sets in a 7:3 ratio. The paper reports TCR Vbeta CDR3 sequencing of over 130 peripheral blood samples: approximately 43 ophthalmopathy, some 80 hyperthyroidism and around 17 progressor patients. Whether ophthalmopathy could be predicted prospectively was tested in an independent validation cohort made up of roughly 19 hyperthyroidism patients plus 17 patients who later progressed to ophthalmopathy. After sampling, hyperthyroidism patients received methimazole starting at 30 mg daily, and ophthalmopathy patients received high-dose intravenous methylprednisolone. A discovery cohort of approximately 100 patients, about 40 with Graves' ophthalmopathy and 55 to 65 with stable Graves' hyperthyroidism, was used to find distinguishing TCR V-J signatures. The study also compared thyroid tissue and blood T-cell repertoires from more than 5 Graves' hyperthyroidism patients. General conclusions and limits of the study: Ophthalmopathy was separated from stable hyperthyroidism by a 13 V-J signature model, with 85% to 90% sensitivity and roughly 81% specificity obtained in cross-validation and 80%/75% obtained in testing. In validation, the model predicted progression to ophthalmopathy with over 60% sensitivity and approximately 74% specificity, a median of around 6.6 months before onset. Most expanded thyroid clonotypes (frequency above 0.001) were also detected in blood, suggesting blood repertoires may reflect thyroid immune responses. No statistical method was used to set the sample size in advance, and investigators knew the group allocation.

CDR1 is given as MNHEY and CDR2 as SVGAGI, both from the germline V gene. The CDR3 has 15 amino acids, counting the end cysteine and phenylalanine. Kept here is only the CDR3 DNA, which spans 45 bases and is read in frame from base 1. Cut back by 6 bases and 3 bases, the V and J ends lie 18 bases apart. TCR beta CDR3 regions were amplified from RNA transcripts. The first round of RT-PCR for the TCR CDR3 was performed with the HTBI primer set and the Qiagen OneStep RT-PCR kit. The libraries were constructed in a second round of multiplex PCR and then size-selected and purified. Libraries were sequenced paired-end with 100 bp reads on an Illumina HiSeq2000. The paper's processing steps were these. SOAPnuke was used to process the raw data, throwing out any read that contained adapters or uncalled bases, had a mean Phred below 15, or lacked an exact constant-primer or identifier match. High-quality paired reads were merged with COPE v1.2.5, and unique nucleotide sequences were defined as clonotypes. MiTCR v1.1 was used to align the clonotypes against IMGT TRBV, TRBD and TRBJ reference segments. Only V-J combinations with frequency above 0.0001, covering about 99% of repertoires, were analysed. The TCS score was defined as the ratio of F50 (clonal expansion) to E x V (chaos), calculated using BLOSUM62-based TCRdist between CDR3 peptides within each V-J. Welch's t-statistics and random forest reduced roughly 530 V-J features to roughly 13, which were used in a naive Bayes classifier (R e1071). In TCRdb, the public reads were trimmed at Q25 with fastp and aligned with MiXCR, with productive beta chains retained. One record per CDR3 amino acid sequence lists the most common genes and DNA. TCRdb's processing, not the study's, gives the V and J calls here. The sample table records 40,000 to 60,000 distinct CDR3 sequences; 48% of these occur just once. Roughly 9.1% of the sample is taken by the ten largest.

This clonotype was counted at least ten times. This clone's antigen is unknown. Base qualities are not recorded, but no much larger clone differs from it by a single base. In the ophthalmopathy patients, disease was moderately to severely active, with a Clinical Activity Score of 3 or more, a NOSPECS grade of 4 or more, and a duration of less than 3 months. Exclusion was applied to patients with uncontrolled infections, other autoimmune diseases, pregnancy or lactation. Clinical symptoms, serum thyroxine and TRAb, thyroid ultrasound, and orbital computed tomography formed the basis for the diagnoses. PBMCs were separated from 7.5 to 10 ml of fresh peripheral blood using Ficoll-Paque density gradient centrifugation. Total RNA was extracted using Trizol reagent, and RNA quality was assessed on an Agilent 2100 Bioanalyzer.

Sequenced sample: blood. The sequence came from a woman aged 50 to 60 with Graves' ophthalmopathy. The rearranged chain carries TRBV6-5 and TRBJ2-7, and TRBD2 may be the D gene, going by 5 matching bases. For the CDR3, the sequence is CASSPKADSGYEQYF. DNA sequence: TGTGCCAGCAGCCCAAAAGCGGACTCGGGCTACGAGCAGTACTTC.